This T cell receptor beta chain is from a study of blood T cell repertoires in COVID-19. The wider study: Collection of acute and convalescent COVID-19 samples took place in the United States, Italy and Spain. The analysed material was cDNA or gDNA that came from T cells, B-cell-depleted T cells, or PBMCs.

Trimming removed 5 bases from V and 4 bases from J; junction bases left unmatched: 9. CDR1 and CDR2 from the germline V gene are SGHTA and FQGTGA. The CDR3 is 16 amino acids. In the original processing: Estimated nucleated cell counts came from reference gene primer amplification. Profiling relied on immunoSEQ multiplex PCR, and the TCRdb table lists in-frame clones only, not all of them. The V and J calls and the clone size are those of that table, but D and trimming were determined from the DNA. The sample records about 260,000 clones, 88% being singletons. The chain employs TRBV7-3 and TRBJ2-2; 8 positions match TRBD2. Sequencing was carried out using peripheral blood. This receptor was obtained from a human donor in a cohort sampled during active COVID-19. Here the CDR3 DNA reads TGTGCCAGCAGCAAAAAGGGACTAGGTGGCACCGGGGAGCTGTTTTTT. It is translated as CASSKKGLGGTGELFF.